Presented here are 26 T cell receptor beta chains from one specimen sequenced in a study of T cell changes during pregnancy in multiple sclerosis. Repertoires were generated with immunoSEQ multiplex PCR, while TCRdb's copy carries only in-frame clones and drops some. This table has some 38,000 clones, about nine tenths appearing once. Source: CD4+ T cells from peripheral blood mononuclear cells, taken after pregnancy. The source of these receptors is a female donor in good health, enrolled as a control in a pregnancy study.

This sequence joins TRBV5-5 and TRBJ2-5, with a weak D call TRBD2 (5 bases). This CDR3 region has 13 residues. The germline gives CDR1 SGHKS, CDR2 YYEKEE (reference sequence). The V gene lost 0 bases and the J gene lost 5 bases, with 8 bases spanning the gap. This CDR3 reads CASSLEKRETQYF. CDR3 nucleotide sequence: TGTGCCAGCAGCTTGGAAAAGCGGGAGACCCAGTACTTC.

This clone was detected only a few times. This rearrangement joins TRBV29-1 to TRBJ1-3; D is uncertain. Germline assignment: CDR1 SQVTM and CDR2 ANQGSEA. The V gene lost 5 bases and the J gene lost 1 base, with 18 bases spanning the gap. The CDR3 has 16 amino acids. The CDR3: CSVISQADPSGNTIYF. The CDR3 DNA reads as TGCAGCGTTATCAGCCAGGCCGACCCTTCTGGAAACACCATATATTTT.

This chain uses TRBV9 with TRBJ2-7; D unresolved. The CDR3 spans 13 residues. Germline CDR1 reads SGDLS; CDR2 reads YYNGEE. Trimming took off 7 bases at V and 2 bases at J, with 13 bases between the two ends. As DNA, the CDR3 is TGTGCCAGCTCCCTGACACCGACCTACGAGCAGTACTTC. It encodes CASSLTPTYEQYF.

This clone was detected only once. The rearrangement joins TRBV9 to TRBJ2-2; 11 bases are shared with TRBD1. The germline gives CDR1 SGDLS, CDR2 YYNGEE. The CDR3 consists of 17 residues. V lost 3 bases, J lost 4 bases, and 8 bases stayed unmatched. For the CDR3, the DNA is TGTGCCAGCAGCGCCACCGATGGGACAGGGGGCACCGGGGAGCTGTTTTTT. Translated: CASSATDGTGGTGELFF.

The gene calls are TRBV11-3 and TRBJ2-1, with TRBD2 matching over 8 bases. The J segment lost 7 bases and the V segment lost 3 bases, leaving 8 bases of the junction unmatched. Germline V gene data show CDR1 as SGHNT and CDR2 as YENEEA. The CDR3 loop spans 15 amino acids. This chain's CDR3 is CASSLPGGLVNEQFF. For the CDR3, the DNA is TGTGCCAGCAGCTTGCCGGGGGGGCTGGTGAATGAGCAGTTCTTC.

This chain joins TRBV10-3 and TRBJ2-5; possibly TRBD2 for D (6 bases). There are 12 residues in the CDR3. V lost 6 bases and J lost 5, with 10 bases in between. The V gene's germline CDR1 is ENHRY and CDR2 SYGVKD. The CDR3: CAIRGGTETQYF. CDR3 in DNA: TGTGCCATCAGGGGCGGGACGGAGACCCAGTACTTC.

The rearrangement uses TRBV4-1 and TRBJ2-1, with D possibly being TRBD2 (6 bases). This CDR3 has 15 residues. Trimming removed 1 base at V and 2 bases at J, with 9 bases between. Germline CDR1 is MGHRA and CDR2 is YSYEKL. In nucleotides, the CDR3 is TGCGCCAGCAGCCAAGTCGCGGGAACCTACAATGAGCAGTTCTTC. This translates into CASSQVAGTYNEQFF.

This chain joins TRBV30 and TRBJ1-4; maybe TRBD1 (5 bases). This CDR3 has 12 residues. CDR1 and CDR2 from the germline V gene are GTSNPN and SVGIG (reference sequence). The DNA of the CDR3 is TGTGCGGGCGGGGCCCCTAATGAAAAACTGTTTTTT. It codes for CAGGAPNEKLFF.

The chain uses TRBV18 and TRBJ2-2, with D possibly TRBD2 on 6 matching bases. The V gene's germline CDR1 is KGHSH and CDR2 LQKENI. Trimming removed 7 bases from V and 0 bases from J, with 24 bases in between. The CDR3 has 19 residues. CDR3 sequence: CASWDRRADLTSNTGELFF. The CDR3 DNA follows: TGTGCCAGCTGGGACCGGAGGGCTGACCTGACCTCGAACACCGGGGAGCTGTTTTTT.

V usage is TRBV11-3 and J usage is TRBJ2-3, with TRBD1 as a possible D gene (6 bases). Trimming took off 5 bases at V and 0 bases at J, with 9 bases between the two ends. The CDR3 length is 14 residues. CDR1 SGHNT and CDR2 YENEEA come from the germline V gene. Here the CDR3 DNA reads TGTGCCAGCAGCCACAGGGCGAGCACAGATACGCAGTATTTT. It specifies CASSHRASTDTQYF.

The chain joins TRBV2 to TRBJ2-7, with 7 bases that match TRBD1. V gave up 6 bases and J gave up 1 base; unmatched junction bases: 9. This CDR3 is built from 15 residues. The V gene's germline CDR1 is SNHLY and CDR2 FYNNEI. CDR3 residues: CASRFTGVASYEQYF. CDR3 DNA: TGTGCCAGCAGATTTACAGGGGTCGCATCCTACGAGCAGTACTTC.

This chain joins TRBV2 and TRBJ1-1; perhaps TRBD1 as D (5 bases). Trimming took 5 bases from V and 1 from J, leaving 11 bases between them. Germline V CDR1 and CDR2: SNHLY, FYNNEI. The CDR3 is made up of 14 amino acids. The CDR3 here is CASSFQGTNTEAFF. Here the CDR3 DNA reads TGTGCCAGCAGTTTTCAGGGCACGAACACTGAAGCTTTCTTT.

This clone was detected only once. This sequence joins TRBV7-2 and TRBJ2-7, with 9 bases matching TRBD1. In germline, CDR1 is SGHTA, CDR2 FQGNSA. The CDR3 is 15 amino acids. V shed 5 bases, J shed 2 bases, and the junction held 7 bases outside the gene matches. CDR3 residues: CASSPGTGLTYEQYF. The CDR3 DNA is TGTGCCAGCAGCCCGGGGACAGGGCTAACCTACGAGCAGTACTTC.

This clone was seen just once. The rearrangement links TRBV11-2 to TRBJ1-1; possible D gene TRBD1, 6 bases. CDR3 length: 14 residues. Trimming took off 5 bases at V and 0 bases at J, with 10 bases between the two ends. Germline CDR1 SGHAT, CDR2 FQNNGV. CDR3 DNA sequence: TGTGCCAGCAGCCTCACAGGGCTGAACACTGAAGCTTTCTTT. As protein: CASSLTGLNTEAFF.

The genes are TRBV19 and TRBJ2-5; 12 positions match TRBD2. CDR3 length: 15 residues. Germline values: CDR1 LNHDA, CDR2 SQIVND (reference sequence). V trimming: 3 bases; J trimming: 5 bases; junction bases outside the gene matches: 4. The CDR3 loop reads CASSIATSGSETQYF. The CDR3 region has the DNA TGTGCCAGTAGTATTGCGACTAGCGGGAGTGAGACCCAGTACTTC.

V and J are TRBV5-1 and TRBJ1-4; TRBD1 might be the D (5 bases). Looked up from germline, CDR1 is SGHRS and CDR2 is YFSETQ. Trimming took 0 bases from V and 7 from J, leaving 10 bases between them. The CDR3 contains 14 residues. This chain's CDR3 is CASSLDRTGEKLFF. CDR3 bases: TGCGCCAGCAGCTTGGACAGGACGGGTGAAAAACTGTTTTTT. Based on the CDR3 plus reference TRBV5-1 and TRBJ1-4, the full variable domain is KAGVTQTPRYLIKTRGQQVTLSCSPISGHRSVSWYQQTPGQGLQFLFEYFSETQRNKGNFPGRFSGRQFSNSRSEMNVSTLELGDSALYLCASSLDRTGEKLFFGSGTQLSVL.

The chain combines TRBV2 with TRBJ1-3; D is ambiguous. The CDR3 sequence is 14 residues long. Germline V gene sequence: CDR1 SNHLY, CDR2 FYNNEI. The ends were cut back, 2 bases at V and 6 bases at J, with 11 bases in the middle. The CDR3 DNA sequence: TGTGCCAGCAGTGAACAGGCCGGCGAAAACACCATATATTTT. Translated, it gives CASSEQAGENTIYF.

The chain recombines TRBV11-3 with TRBJ1-2; D is ambiguous. Germline assignment: CDR1 SGHNT and CDR2 YENEEA. CDR3 length: 14 residues. V lost 6 bases and J 4 bases, leaving 15 bases between the germline ends. CDR3 amino acids: CASSLSGVGYGYTF. The CDR3 region has the DNA TGTGCCAGCAGTCTTAGTGGAGTGGGCTATGGCTACACCTTC.

The V gene is TRBV19, the J gene TRBJ2-3; 7 positions match TRBD2. The CDR3 covers 16 residues. V was clipped by 3 bases and J by 1 base; unmatched bases: 7. Germline assignment: CDR1 LNHDA and CDR2 SQIVND (reference sequence). For the CDR3, the DNA is TGTGCCAGTAGTATCCGCAGGGCGGGAGGCACAGATACGCAGTATTTT. This codes for CASSIRRAGGTDTQYF.

This clone was observed a single time. The J gene is TRBJ1-2, the V gene TRBV12-5, with 8 bases identical to TRBD1. The CDR3 contains 14 residues. Trimming removed 6 bases from V and 4 bases from J; junction bases left unmatched: 7. Germline V gives CDR1 LGHNT, CDR2 FRNRAP. In DNA, the CDR3 is TGTGCTAGTGGGAAGGGGGGGACAGGCTATGGCTACACCTTC. Its translation is CASGKGGTGYGYTF. Based on the CDR3 plus reference TRBV12-5 and TRBJ1-2, the full variable domain is DARVTQTPRHKVTEMGQEVTMRCQPILGHNTVFWYRQTMMQGLELLAYFRNRAPLDDSGMPKDRFSAEMPDATLATLKIQPSEPRDSAVYFCASGKGGTGYGYTFGSGTRLTVV.

The rearrangement joins TRBV14 to TRBJ2-1, with D perhaps TRBD2 (6 bases). V was clipped by 4 bases and J by 0 bases, with 13 bases between them. The germline CDR1 and CDR2 sequences are SGHDN and FVKESK. CDR3 length: 16 residues. The CDR3 loop is CASSPRDFLSYNEQFF. CDR3 DNA sequence: TGTGCCAGCAGCCCCAGGGACTTTCTCTCCTACAATGAGCAGTTCTTC.

The chain links TRBV19 to TRBJ2-1; 9 bases line up with TRBD2. V gave up 7 bases and J gave up 7 bases; unmatched junction bases: 8. The germline V gene encodes CDR1 LNHDA and CDR2 SQIVND (reference sequence). There are 14 residues in the CDR3. The CDR3 spells CASIAGGPINEQFF. The CDR3 nucleotides are TGTGCCAGTATTGCGGGAGGGCCAATAAATGAGCAGTTCTTC.

The chain links TRBV5-5 to TRBJ2-3, with D maybe TRBD2 (5 bases). V was cut by 4 bases and J by 1 base, with 13 bases left in between. The CDR3 covers 15 residues. Germline CDR1 reads SGHKS; CDR2 reads YYEKEE (reference sequence). CDR3 in amino acids: CASSRDAGGTDTQYF. CDR3 DNA sequence: TGTGCCAGCAGCCGGGATGCCGGGGGCACAGATACGCAGTATTTT.

The V gene is TRBV19, the J gene TRBJ2-1; 9 bases fit TRBD2. CDR1 LNHDA and CDR2 SQIVND come from the germline V gene (reference sequence). The CDR3 sequence is 19 residues long. J lost 0 bases, V lost 3 bases, and 12 bases had no gene match. The CDR3 DNA follows: TGTGCCAGTAGTATGGAGGTGCGGGGGGGGCCTAACTCCTACAATGAGCAGTTCTTC. Its translation is CASSMEVRGGPNSYNEQFF.

This CDR3 is CASSPPGQDNEQFF. The CDR3 region has the DNA TGTGCCAGCTCACCGCCGGGACAGGACAATGAGCAGTTCTTC. The genes are TRBV18 and TRBJ2-1, with 8 positions matching TRBD1. CDR3 length equals 14 residues. CDR1 is KGHSH, CDR2 LQKENI, per germline. Trimming at V came to 3 bases and at J to 5 bases, leaving 3 bases not matched to a gene.

This clone was seen once. The chain employs TRBV7-2 and TRBJ1-4, with D perhaps TRBD1 (5 bases). V lost 4 bases to trimming and J lost 8 bases, with 17 bases between them. This CDR3 is 15 amino acids long. Germline V lookup: CDR1 SGHTA, CDR2 FQGNSA. The chain's CDR3 is CASSSRRGGSEKLFF. As DNA, the CDR3 is TGTGCCAGCAGCTCACGAAGGGGCGGGAGCGAAAAACTGTTTTTT. Filled out from reference TRBV7-2 and TRBJ1-4, the complete variable domain reads GAGVSQSPSNKVTEKGKDVELRCDPISGHTALYWYRQSLGQGLEFLIYFQGNSAPDKSGLPSDRFSAERTGGSVSTLTIQRTQQEDSAVYLCASSSRRGGSEKLFFGSGTQLSVL.